Listed here are 3 T cell receptor beta chains from one sample, sequenced in a study of early T cells in non-severe SARS-CoV-2 infection (dated by TCRdb to 2020 to 2022). To prepare the library, 5' RACE was applied. The listed sequencing device is NextSeq 500. TCRdb cleaned the public reads at Q25 with fastp, built clones with MiXCR and kept in-frame beta chains. Rows with a matching CDR3 protein are joined into one entry that keeps the most common DNA and genes. The sample table contains just under 65,000 distinct CDR3 sequences; only one count was recorded for about 11% of them. The ten most abundant clones make up just under 3% of the sample. The material was whole blood, obtained at baseline. These receptors were taken from an adult who was a healthcare worker with PCR-confirmed SARS-CoV-2 infection or an uninfected control (not recorded which).

This clonotype was seen only a few times. The chain joins TRBV10-1 to TRBJ2-3; 7 bases agree with TRBD2. The germline V gene has CDR1 WNHNN and CDR2 SYGVQD (reference sequence). This CDR3 is 14 amino acids long. V gave up 5 bases and J gave up 5 bases; unmatched junction bases: 7. The CDR3 DNA reads as TGCGCCAGCAGTTGGTCTAGCGGCGGAGATACGCAGTATTTT. Encoded protein: CASSWSSGGDTQYF.

The genes are TRBV12-3 or TRBV12-4 and TRBJ1-5, with a weak D call TRBD1 (6 bases). The CDR3 covers 16 residues. Trimming pared 6 bases from V and 2 bases from J, leaving 17 bases between. CDR3 nucleotides: TGTGCCAGCAGCTCTAGGGGGGCTGGTGGCAATCAGCCCCAGCATTTT. Its protein is CASSSRGAGGNQPQHF.

The chain is built from TRBV15 and TRBJ1-2, with D maybe TRBD1 (5 bases). Per germline, CDR1 LNHNV and CDR2 YYDKDF (reference sequence). The CDR3 spans 13 residues. V dropped 5 bases and J dropped 2 bases, with 9 bases sitting between them. The CDR3 DNA follows: TGTGCCACCAGCCGACAGACCAACTATGGCTACACCTTC. Its translation is CATSRQTNYGYTF.